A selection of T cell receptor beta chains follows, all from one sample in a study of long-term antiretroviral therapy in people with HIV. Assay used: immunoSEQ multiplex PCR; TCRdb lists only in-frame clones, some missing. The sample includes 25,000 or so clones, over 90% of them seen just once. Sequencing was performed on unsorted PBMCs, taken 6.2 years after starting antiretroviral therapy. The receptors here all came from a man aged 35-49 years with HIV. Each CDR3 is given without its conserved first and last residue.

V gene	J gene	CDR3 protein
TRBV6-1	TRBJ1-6	ASSEMTGVSPLH
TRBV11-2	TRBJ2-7	ASSSAPSGSYEQY
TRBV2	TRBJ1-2	ASSEGVPGQAVNYGYT
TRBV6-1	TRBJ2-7	ASSEGGPGPYEQY
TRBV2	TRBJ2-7	ASSPGLAGPYEQY
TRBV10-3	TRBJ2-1	AARDGSSYNEQF
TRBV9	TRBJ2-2	ASSPFGWLAGGTGELF
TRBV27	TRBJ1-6	ASSLNNSPLH
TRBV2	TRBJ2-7	ASSGDRAYEQY
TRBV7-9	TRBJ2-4	ASRPIPGQKNIQY
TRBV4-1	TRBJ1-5	ASSQDAEGLRPQH
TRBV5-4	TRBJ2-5	ASSSAAQETQY
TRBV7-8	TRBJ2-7	ASSLVLAGGPGEQY
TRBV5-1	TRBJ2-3	ASSLSMEAPGTSGSRSDTQY
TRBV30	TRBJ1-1	AWSGTWGTTEAF
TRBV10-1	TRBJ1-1	ASSVNMNTEAF
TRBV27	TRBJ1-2	ASSLEGGIYT
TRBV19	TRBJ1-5	ASTDRGTIQPQH
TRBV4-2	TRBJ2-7	ASSQDNGGAYEQY
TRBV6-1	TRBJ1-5	ASTPGTANQPQH
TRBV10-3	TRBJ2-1	AISEEQGNEQF
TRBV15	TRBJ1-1	ATSRDLGQGAEAF
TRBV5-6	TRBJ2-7	ASSQLGFSYEQY
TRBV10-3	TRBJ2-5	AISDLAVSQETQY
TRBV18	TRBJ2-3	ASSPREIGGTDTQY
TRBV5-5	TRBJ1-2	ASSLSGNYGYT
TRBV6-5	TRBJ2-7	ASSYSDGSSYEQY
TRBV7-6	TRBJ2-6	ASSLYTGANVLT
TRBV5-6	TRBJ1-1	ASSLGRAKTTEAF
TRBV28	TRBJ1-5	ASKTGGTQPQH
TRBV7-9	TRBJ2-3	ASRPTGRDPY
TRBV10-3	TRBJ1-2	AISEASGGAVGYT
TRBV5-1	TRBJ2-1	ASSSSGGNYNEQF
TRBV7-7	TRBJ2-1	ASSLTGTSGSSDEQF
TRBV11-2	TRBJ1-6	ASSLSVPSSYNSPLH
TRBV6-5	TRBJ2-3	ASSPGLAETDTQY
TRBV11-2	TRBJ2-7	ASSLAGYRSYEQY
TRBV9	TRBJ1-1	ASSPALGVTEAF
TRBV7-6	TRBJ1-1	ASSLGGGTGDTEAF
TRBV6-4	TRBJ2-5	ASSDYGGSETQY
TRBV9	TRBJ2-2	ASSVGPSTGAGELF
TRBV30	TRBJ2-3	AWSRAGVQSTDTQY
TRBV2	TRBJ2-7	ATKQSTGDEQY
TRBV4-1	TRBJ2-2	ASSQELRNLHTGELF
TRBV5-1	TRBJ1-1	ASSPDLNEAF
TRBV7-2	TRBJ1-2	ASSSFGGLGGYT
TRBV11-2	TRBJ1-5	ASSLYSNQPQH
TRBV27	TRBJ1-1	ASSPQTVLNTEAF
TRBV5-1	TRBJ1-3	ASRDTERNTIY
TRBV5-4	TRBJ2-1	ASSFPGTGVNEQF
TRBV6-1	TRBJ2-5	ASSEGPGPQETQY
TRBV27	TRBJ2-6	ASSLLATGANVLT
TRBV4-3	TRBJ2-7	ASSQTSGPYEQY
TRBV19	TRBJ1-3	ASSTQGVSGNTIY